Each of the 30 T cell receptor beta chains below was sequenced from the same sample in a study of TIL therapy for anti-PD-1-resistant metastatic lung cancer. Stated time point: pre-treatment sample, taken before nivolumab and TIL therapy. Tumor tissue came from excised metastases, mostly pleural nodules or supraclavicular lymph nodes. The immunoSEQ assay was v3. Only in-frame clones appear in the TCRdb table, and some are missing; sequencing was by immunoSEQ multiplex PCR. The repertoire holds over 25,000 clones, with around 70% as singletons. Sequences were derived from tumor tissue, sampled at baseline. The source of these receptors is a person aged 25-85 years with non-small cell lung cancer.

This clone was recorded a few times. The CDR3 sequence: CASSLRTGRRTEAFF. CDR3 nucleotides: TGTGCCAGCAGCTTAAGGACAGGGAGAAGAACTGAAGCTTTCTTT. The chain employs TRBV11-3 and TRBJ1-1; 8 positions match TRBD1. CDR3 size: 15 residues. The V gene's germline CDR1 is SGHNT and CDR2 YENEEA. J lost 5 bases, V lost 2 bases, and 7 bases had no gene match.

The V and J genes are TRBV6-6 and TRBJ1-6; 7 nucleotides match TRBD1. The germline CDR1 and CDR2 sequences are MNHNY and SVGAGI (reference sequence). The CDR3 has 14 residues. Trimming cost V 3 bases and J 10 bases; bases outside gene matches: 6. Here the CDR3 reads CASSYGQVESPLHF. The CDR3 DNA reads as TGTGCCAGCAGTTATGGACAGGTGGAATCACCCCTCCACTTT.

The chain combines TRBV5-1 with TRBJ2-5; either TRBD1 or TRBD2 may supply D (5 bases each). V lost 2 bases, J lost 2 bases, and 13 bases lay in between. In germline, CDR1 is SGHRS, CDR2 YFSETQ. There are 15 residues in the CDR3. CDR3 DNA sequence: TGCGCCAGCAGCTTAACAGGACGGGGACAAGAGACCCAGTACTTC. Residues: CASSLTGRGQETQYF.

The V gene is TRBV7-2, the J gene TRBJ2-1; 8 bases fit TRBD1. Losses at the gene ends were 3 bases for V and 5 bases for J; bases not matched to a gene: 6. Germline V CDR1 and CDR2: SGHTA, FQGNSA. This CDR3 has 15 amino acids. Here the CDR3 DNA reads TGTGCCAGCAGCTTGAACGGACAGGGACACAATGAGCAGTTCTTC. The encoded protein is CASSLNGQGHNEQFF.

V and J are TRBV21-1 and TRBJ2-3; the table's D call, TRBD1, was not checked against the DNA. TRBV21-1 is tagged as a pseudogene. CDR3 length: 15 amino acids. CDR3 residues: CASTIHRGDTDTQYF. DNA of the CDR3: TGTGCCAGCACCATTCACAGGGGGGACACCGATACGCAGTATTTT.

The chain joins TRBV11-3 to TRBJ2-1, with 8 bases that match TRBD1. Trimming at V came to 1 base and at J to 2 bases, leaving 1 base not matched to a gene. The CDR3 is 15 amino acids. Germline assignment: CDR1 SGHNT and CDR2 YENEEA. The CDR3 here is CASSLGQGTYNEQFF. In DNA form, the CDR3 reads TGTGCCAGCAGCTTAGGACAGGGGACCTACAATGAGCAGTTCTTC.

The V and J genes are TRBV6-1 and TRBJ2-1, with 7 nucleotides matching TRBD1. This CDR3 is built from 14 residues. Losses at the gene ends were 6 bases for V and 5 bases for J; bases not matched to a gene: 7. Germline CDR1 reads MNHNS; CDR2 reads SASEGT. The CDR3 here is CASRVTGNNNEQFF. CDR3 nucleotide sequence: TGTGCCAGCAGAGTGACAGGGAACAACAATGAGCAGTTCTTC.

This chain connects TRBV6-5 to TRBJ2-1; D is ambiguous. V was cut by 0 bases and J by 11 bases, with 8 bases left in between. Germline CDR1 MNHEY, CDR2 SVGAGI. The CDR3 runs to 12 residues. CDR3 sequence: CASSYSGTKQFF. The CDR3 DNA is TGTGCCAGCAGTTACTCGGGTACTAAGCAGTTCTTC.

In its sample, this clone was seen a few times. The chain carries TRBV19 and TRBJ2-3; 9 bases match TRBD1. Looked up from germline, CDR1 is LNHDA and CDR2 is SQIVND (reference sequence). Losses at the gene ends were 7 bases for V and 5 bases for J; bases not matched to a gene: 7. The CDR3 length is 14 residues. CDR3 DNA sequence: TGTGCCAGTATCAACAGGGGGCAGGGAGATACGCAGTATTTT. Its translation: CASINRGQGDTQYF. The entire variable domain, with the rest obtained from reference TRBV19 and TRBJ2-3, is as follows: DGGITQSPKYLFRKEGQNVTLSCEQNLNHDAMYWYRQDPGQGLRLIYYSQIVNDFQKGDIAEGYSVSREKKESFPLTVTSAQKNPTAFYLCASINRGQGDTQYFGPGTRLTVL.

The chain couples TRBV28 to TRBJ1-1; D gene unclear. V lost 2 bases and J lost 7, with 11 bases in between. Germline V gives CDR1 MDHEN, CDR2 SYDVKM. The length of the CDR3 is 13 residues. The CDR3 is CASSLILGSEAFF. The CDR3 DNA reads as TGTGCCAGCAGTTTAATCCTTGGTAGTGAAGCTTTCTTT.

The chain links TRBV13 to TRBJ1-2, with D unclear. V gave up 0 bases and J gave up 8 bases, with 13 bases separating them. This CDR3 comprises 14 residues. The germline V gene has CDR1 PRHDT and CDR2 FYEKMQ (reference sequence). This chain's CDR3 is CASSLGRLQGGYTF. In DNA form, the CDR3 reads TGTGCCAGCAGCTTAGGACGTCTCCAAGGAGGCTACACCTTC.

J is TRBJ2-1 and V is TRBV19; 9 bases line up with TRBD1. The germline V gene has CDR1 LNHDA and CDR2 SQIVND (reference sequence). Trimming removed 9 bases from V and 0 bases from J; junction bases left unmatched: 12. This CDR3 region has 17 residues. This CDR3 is CASSRDRDLSSYNEQFF. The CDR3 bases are TGTGCCAGCAGTCGGGACAGGGACCTTAGCTCCTACAATGAGCAGTTCTTC.

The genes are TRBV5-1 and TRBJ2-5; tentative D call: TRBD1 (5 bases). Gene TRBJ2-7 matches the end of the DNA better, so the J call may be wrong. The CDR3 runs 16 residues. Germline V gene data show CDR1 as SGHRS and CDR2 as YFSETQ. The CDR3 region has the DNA TGCGCCAGCAGCCGGACGGCAAGACAAGGACACTACGAGCAGTACTTC. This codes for CASSRTARQGHYEQYF.

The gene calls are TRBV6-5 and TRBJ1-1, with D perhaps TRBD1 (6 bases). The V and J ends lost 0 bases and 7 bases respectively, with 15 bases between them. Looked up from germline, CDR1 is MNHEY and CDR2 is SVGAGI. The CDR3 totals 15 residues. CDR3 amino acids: CASSYSLGGAGEAFF. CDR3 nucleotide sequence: TGTGCCAGCAGTTACTCTCTGGGGGGGGCTGGTGAAGCTTTCTTT.

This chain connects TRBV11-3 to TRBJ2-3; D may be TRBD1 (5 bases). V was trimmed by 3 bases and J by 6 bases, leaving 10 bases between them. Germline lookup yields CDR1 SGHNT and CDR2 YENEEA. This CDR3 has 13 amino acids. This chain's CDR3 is CASSFEGADTQYF. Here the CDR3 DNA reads TGTGCCAGCAGCTTCGAAGGGGCTGATACGCAGTATTTT.

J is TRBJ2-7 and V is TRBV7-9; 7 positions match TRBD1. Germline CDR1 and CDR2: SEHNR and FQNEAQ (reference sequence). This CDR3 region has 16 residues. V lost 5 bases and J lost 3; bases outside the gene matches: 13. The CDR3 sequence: CASSPEGTARGYEQYF. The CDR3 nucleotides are TGTGCCAGCAGCCCAGAGGGGACAGCCCGGGGCTACGAGCAGTACTTC. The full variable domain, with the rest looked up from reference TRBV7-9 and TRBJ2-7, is DTGVSQNPRHKITKRGQNVTFRCDPISEHNRLYWYRQTLGQGPEFLTYFQNEAQLEKSRLLSDRFSAERPKGSFSTLEIQRTEQGDSAMYLCASSPEGTARGYEQYFGPGTRLTVT.

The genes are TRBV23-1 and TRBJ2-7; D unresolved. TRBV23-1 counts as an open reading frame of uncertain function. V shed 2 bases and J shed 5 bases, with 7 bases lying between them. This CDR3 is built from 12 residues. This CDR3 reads CASSQPFNEQYF. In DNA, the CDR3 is TGCGCCAGCAGTCAACCCTTCAACGAGCAGTACTTC.

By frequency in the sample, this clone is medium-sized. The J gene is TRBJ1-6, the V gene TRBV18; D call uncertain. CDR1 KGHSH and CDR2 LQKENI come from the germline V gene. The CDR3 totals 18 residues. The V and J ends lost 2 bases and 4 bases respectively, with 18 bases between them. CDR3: CASSPFRLHSAYNSPLHF. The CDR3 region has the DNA TGTGCCAGCTCACCATTTCGGCTACATTCCGCATATAATTCACCCCTCCACTTT.

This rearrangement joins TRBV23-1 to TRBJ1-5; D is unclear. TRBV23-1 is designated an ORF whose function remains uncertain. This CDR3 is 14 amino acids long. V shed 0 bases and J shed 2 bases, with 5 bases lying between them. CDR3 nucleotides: TGCGCCAGCAGTCAATCGGCCCGCAATCAGCCCCAGCATTTT. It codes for CASSQSARNQPQHF.

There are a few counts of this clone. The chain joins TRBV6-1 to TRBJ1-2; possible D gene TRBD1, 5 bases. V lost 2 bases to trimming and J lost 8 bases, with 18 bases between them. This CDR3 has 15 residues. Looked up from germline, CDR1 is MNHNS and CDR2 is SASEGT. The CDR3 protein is CASSEWGLYGVGYTF. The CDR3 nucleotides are TGTGCCAGCAGTGAATGGGGGTTGTACGGAGTAGGCTACACCTTC.

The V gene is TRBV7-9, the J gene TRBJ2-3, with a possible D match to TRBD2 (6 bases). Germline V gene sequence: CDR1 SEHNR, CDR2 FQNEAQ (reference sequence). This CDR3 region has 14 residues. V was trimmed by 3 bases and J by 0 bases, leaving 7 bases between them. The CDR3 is CASSLEGSTDTQYF. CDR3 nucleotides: TGTGCCAGCAGCTTGGAGGGAAGCACAGATACGCAGTATTTT.

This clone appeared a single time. CDR3 protein: CASSIGTGARSNQPQHF. CDR3 DNA sequence: TGTGCCAGTAGTATAGGCACGGGGGCGCGGAGCAATCAGCCCCAGCATTTT. The gene calls are TRBV19 and TRBJ1-5; possible D gene TRBD1, 6 bases. The V and J ends lost 1 base and 1 base respectively, with 14 bases between them. The CDR3 length is 17 residues. CDR1 LNHDA and CDR2 SQIVND come from the germline V gene (reference sequence).

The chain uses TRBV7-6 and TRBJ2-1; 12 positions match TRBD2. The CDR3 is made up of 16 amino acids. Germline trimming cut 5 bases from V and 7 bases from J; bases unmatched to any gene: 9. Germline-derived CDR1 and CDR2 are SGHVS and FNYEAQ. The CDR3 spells CASSHSSGGAINEQFF. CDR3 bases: TGTGCCAGCAGCCACTCTAGCGGGGGGGCAATAAATGAGCAGTTCTTC. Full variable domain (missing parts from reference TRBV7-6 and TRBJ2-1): GAGVSQSPRYKVTKRGQDVALRCDPISGHVSLYWYRQALGQGPEFLTYFNYEAQQDKSGLPNDRFSAERPEGSISTLTIQRTEQRDSAMYRCASSHSSGGAINEQFFGPGTRLTVL.

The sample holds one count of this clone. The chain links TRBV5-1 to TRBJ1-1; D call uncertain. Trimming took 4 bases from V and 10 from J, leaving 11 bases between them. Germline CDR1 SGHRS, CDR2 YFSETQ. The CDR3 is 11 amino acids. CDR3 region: CASSPGGRAFF. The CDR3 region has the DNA TGCGCCAGCAGCCCCGGAGGGAGAGCTTTCTTT.

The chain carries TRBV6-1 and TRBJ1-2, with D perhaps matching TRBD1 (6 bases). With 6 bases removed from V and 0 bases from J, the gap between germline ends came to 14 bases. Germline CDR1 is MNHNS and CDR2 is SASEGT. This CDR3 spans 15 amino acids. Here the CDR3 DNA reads TGTGCCAGCAGGGACAGACTGACCTCTAACTATGGCTACACCTTC. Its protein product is CASRDRLTSNYGYTF.

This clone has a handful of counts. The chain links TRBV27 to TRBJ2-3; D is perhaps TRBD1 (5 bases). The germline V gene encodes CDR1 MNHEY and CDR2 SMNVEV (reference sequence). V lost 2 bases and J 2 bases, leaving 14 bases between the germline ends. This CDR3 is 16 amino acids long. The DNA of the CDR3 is TGTGCCAGCAGTTTAAGGTTTCTGGACAACACAGATACGCAGTATTTT. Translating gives CASSLRFLDNTDTQYF.

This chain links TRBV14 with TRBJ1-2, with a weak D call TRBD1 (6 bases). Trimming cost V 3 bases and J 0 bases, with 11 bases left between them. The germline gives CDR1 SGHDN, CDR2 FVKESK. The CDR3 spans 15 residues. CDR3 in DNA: TGTGCCAGCAGCCATTCAGGGGCCCCTAACTATGGCTACACCTTC. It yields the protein CASSHSGAPNYGYTF.

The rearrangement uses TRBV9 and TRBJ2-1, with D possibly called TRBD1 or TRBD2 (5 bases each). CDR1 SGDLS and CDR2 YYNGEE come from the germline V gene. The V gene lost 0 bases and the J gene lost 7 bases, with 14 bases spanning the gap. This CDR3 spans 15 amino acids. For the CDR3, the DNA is TGTGCCAGCAGCGTAGGAGGGGCCCTCGCGAATGAGCAGTTCTTC. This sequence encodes CASSVGGALANEQFF. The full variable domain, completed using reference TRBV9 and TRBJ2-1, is DSGVTQTPKHLITATGQRVTLRCSPRSGDLSVYWYQQSLDQGLQFLIQYYNGEERAKGNILERFSAQQFPDLHSELNLSSLELGDSALYFCASSVGGALANEQFFGPGTRLTVL.

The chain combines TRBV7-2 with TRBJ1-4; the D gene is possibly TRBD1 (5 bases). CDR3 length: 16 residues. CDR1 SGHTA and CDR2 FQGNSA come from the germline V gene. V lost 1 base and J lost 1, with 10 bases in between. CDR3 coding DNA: TGTGCCAGCAGCTTAGGGATGAGGGGAACTAATGAAAAACTGTTTTTT. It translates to CASSLGMRGTNEKLFF.

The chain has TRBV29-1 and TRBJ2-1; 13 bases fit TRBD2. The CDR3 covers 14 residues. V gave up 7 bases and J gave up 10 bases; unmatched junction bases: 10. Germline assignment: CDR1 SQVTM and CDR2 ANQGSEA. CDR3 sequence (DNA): TGCAGCGGCACCACTAGCGGGGGGGCTGGAGAGCAGTTCTTC. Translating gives CSGTTSGGAGEQFF.